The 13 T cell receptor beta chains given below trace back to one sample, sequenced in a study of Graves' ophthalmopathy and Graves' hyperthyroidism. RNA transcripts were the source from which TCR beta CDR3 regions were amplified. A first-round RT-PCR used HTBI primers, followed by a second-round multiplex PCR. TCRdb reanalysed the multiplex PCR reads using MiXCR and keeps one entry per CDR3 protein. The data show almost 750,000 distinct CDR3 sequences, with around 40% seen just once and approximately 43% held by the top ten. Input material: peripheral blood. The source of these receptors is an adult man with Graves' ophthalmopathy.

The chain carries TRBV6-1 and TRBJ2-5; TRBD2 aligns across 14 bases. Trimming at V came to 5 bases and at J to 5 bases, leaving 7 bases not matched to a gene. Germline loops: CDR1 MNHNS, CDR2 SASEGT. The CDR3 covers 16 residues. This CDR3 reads CASSRLAGGPGETQYF. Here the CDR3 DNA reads TGTGCCAGCAGTAGACTAGCGGGGGGGCCCGGGGAGACCCAGTACTTC.

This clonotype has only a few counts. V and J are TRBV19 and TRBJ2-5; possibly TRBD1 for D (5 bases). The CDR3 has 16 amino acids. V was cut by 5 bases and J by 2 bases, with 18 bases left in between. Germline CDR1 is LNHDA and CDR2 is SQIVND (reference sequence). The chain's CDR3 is CASSGLGDVVQETQYF. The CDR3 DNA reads TGTGCCAGTAGTGGTTTAGGGGATGTAGTACAAGAGACCCAGTACTTC.

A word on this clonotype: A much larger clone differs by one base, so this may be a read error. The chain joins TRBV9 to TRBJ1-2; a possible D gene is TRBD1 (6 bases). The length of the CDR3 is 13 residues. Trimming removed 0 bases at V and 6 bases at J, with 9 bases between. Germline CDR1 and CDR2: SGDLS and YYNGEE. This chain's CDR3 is CASSVAGQNGYTF. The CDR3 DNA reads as TGTGCCAGCAGCGTAGCAGGACAGAATGGCTACACCTTC.

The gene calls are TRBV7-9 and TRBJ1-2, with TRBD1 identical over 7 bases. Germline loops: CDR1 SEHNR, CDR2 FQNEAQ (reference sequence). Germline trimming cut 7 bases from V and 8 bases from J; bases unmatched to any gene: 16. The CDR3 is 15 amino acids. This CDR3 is CASITPRGRGGGYTF. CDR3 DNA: TGTGCCAGCATCACCCCTAGGGGCAGGGGGGGCGGCTACACCTTC.

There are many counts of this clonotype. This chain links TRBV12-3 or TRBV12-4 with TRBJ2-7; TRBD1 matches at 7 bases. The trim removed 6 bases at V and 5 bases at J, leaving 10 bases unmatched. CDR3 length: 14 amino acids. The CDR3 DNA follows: TGTGCCAGCAGGGCCGCCGGGACAGTCCACGAGCAGTACTTC. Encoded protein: CASRAAGTVHEQYF.

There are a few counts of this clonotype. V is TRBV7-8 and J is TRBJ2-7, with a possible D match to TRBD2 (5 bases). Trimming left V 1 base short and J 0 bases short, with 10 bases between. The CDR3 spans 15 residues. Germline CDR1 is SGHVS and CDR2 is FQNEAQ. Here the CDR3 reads CASSLDAGVSYEQYF. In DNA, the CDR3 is TGTGCCAGCAGCTTAGATGCCGGGGTCTCCTACGAGCAGTACTTC.

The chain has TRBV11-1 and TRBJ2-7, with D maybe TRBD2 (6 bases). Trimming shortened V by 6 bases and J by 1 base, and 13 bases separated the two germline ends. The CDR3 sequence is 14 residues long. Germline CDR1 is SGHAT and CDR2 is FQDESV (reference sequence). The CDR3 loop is CASRGGDTSYEQYF. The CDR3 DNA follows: TGTGCCAGCAGGGGAGGAGACACTTCCTACGAGCAGTACTTC.

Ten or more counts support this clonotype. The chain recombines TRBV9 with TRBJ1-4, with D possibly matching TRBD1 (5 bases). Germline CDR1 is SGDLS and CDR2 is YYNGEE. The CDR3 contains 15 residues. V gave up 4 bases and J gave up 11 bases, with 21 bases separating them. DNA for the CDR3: TGTGCCAGCAGCCCTCCGGGGCAACGGGTTGCGAAACTGTTTTTT. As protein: CASSPPGQRVAKLFF.

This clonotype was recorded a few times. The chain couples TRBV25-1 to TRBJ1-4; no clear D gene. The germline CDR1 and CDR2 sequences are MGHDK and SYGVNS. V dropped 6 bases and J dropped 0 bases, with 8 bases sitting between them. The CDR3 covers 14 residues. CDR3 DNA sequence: TGTGCCAGCAGGACGGCGGCAACTAATGAAAAACTGTTTTTT. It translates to CASRTAATNEKLFF.

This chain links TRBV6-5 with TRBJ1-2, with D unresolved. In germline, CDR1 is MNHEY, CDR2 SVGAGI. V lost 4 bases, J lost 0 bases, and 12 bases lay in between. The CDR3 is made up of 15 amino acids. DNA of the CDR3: TGTGCCAGCAGTTTGACCGAGATAGCTAACTATGGCTACACCTTC. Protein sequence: CASSLTEIANYGYTF.

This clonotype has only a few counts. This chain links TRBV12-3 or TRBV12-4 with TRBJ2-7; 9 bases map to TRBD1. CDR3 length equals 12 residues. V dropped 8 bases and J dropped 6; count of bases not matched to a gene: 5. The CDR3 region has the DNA TGTGCCAGCGGGACAGGGAGTGGCGAGCAGTACTTC. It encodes CASGTGSGEQYF.

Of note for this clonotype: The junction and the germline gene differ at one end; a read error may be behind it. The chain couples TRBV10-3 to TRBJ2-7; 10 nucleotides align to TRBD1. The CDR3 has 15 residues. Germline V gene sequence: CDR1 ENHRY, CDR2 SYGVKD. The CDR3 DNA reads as TGTGCCAGCAGTTTACCGGGACAGGGGTTCAGCGAGCAGTACTTC. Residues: CASSLPGQGFSEQYF.

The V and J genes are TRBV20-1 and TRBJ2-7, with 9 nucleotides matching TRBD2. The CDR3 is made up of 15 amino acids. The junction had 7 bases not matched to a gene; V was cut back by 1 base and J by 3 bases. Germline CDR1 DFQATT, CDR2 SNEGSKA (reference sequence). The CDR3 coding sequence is TGCAGTGCTAGAGGCGGGAGGGCCTCGAACTACGAGCAGTACTTC. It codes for CSARGGRASNYEQYF.